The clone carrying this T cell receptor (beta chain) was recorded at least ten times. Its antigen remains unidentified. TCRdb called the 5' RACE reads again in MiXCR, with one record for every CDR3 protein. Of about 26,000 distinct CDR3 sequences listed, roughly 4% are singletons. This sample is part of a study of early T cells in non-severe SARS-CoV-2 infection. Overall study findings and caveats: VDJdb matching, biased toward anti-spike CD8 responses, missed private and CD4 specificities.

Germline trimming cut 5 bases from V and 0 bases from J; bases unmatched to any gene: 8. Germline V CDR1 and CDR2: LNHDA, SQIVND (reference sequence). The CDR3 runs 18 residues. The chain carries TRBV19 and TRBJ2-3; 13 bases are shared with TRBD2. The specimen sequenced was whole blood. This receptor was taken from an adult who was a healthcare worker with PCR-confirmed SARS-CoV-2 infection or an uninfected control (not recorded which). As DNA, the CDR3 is TGTGCCAGTAGTCTCGGACTAGCGGGAGCGATTAGCACAGATACGCAGTATTTT. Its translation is CASSLGLAGAISTDTQYF. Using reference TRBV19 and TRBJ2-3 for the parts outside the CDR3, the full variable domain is DGGITQSPKYLFRKEGQNVTLSCEQNLNHDAMYWYRQDPGQGLRLIYYSQIVNDFQKGDIAEGYSVSREKKESFPLTVTSAQKNPTAFYLCASSLGLAGAISTDTQYFGPGTRLTVL.